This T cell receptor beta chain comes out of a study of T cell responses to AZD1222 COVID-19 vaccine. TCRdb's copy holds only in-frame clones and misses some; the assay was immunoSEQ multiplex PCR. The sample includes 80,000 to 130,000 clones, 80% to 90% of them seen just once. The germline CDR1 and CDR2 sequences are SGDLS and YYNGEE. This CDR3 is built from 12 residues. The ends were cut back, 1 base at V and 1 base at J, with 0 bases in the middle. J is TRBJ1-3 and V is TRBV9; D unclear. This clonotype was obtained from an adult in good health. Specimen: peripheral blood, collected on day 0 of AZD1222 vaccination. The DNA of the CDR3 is TGTGCCAGCAGCGTATCTGGAAACACCATATATTTT. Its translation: CASSVSGNTIYF.